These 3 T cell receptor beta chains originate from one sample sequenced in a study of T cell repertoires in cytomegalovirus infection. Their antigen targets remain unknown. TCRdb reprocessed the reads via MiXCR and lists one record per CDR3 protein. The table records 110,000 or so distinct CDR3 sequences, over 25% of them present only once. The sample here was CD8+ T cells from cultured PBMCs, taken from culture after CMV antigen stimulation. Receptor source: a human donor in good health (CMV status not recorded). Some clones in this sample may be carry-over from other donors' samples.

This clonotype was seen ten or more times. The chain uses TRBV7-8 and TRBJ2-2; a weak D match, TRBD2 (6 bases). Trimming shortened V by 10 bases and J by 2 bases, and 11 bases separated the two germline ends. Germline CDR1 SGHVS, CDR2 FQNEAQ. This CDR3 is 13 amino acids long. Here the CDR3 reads CATGGVNTGELFF. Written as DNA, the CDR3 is TGTGCCACAGGAGGGGTAAACACCGGGGAGCTGTTTTTT. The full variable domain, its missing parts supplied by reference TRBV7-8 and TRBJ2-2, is GAGVSQSPRYKVAKRGQDVALRCDPISGHVSLFWYQQALGQGPEFLTYFQNEAQLDKSGLPSDRFFAERPEGSVSTLKIQRTQQEDSAVYLCATGGVNTGELFFGEGSRLTVL.

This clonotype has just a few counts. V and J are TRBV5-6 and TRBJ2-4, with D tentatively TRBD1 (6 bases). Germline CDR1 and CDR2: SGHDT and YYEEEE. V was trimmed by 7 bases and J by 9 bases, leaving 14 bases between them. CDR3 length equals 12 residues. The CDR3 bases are TGTGCCAGCGCACAGGGTGACGGCATTCAGTACTTC. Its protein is CASAQGDGIQYF.

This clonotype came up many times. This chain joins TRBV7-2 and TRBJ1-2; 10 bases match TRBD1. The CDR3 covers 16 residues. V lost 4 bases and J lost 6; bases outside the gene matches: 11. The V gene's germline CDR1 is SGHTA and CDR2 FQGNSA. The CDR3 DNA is TGTGCCAGCAGCTGGGGACAGGGGAGGGCCTACGATGGCTACACCTTC. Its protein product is CASSWGQGRAYDGYTF.